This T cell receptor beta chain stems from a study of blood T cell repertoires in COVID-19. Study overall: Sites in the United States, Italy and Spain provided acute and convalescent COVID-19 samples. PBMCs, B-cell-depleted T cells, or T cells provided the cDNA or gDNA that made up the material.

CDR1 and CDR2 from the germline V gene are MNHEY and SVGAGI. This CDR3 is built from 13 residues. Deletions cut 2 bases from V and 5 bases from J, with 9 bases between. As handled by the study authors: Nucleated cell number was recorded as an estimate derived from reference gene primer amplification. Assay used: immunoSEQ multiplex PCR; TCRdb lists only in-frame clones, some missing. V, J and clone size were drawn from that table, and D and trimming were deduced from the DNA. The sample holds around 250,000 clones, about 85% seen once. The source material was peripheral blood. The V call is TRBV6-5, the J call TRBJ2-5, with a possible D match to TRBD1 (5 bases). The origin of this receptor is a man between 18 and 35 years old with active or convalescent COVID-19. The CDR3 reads CASSYGRVETQYF. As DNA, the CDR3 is TGTGCCAGCAGTTACGGCAGGGTGGAGACCCAGTACTTC.